The present TCR beta chain was sequenced within a study of control samples from healthy donors and cancer patients. Some clones are missing from TCRdb's copy, which holds only in-frame ones; the method was immunoSEQ multiplex PCR. The data hold approximately 160,000 clones, with roughly 93% observed a single time. CDR1 is SGHRS, CDR2 YFSETQ, per germline. The CDR3 sequence is 15 residues long. The V end was cut by 4 bases, the J end by 0 bases, with 14 bases between. The chain combines TRBV5-1 with TRBJ2-7, with unresolved D. The TCR was taken from a woman in her fifties or sixties in good health. Sequenced material: blood. The CDR3 is CASSETGPPSYEQYF. DNA for the CDR3: TGCGCCAGCAGCGAGACCGGTCCACCCTCCTACGAGCAGTACTTC.